This T cell receptor beta chain was profiled in a study of radiotherapy plus CTLA-4 blockade in lung cancer. Profiling relied on immunoSEQ multiplex PCR, and the TCRdb table lists in-frame clones only, not all of them. The sample gives 20,000 to 25,000 clones, approximately 73% of which show up once; more than 3.5% is in the top ten. The CDR3 has 14 residues. CDR1 MNHEY and CDR2 SMNVEV come from the germline V gene (reference sequence). Trimming removed 5 bases from V and 5 bases from J, with 13 bases in between. The chain recombines TRBV27 with TRBJ2-1; D uncertain. The origin of this receptor is a human donor with non-small cell lung cancer who had stable disease on radiotherapy plus ipilimumab. The sequencing used peripheral blood, collected from a patient treated with radiotherapy plus ipilimumab. CDR3 amino acids: CASSTRSANNEQFF. CDR3 DNA: TGTGCCAGCAGTACGCGTTCAGCCAACAATGAGCAGTTCTTC.